These 10 T cell receptor beta chains originate from one sample sequenced in a study of post-analysis software for immune sequencing data. Overall study findings and caveats: When patients were compared with controls, four to six TRBV segments were more frequent, TRBV5-6, TRBV5-1 and TRBV20-1 among them.

No antigen has been assigned to these receptors. cDNA libraries for TCR beta contained unique molecular identifiers. TCRdb re-called the PCR reads through MiXCR, storing one row per CDR3 protein. The sample holds a few hundred thousand distinct CDR3 sequences, 30% to 45% seen once. The sequenced sample consisted of blood. The origin of the receptors is a girl between 5 and 17 years old with multiple sclerosis.

On this clonotype: At one end the junction does not follow the germline gene, possibly because of a read error. This chain links TRBV3-1 with TRBJ2-5; D tentatively fits TRBD1 or TRBD2 (5 bases each). In germline, CDR1 is LGHDT, CDR2 YNNKEL (reference sequence). The CDR3 has 15 amino acids. The CDR3 bases are TGTGCCGGCAGCCAAGAATGGCTCAGGGAGGAGACCCAGTACTTC. Translating gives CAGSQEWLREETQYF.

A single count supports this clonotype. J is TRBJ2-1 and V is TRBV28; a possible D gene is TRBD2 (6 bases). The CDR3 runs 13 residues. V was cut by 6 bases and J by 7 bases, with 13 bases left in between. Germline lookup yields CDR1 MDHEN and CDR2 SYDVKM. The CDR3 reads CASRGEAGNEQFF. The CDR3 DNA follows: TGTGCCAGCAGAGGGGAGGCGGGGAATGAGCAGTTCTTC.

There are a few counts of this clonotype. The chain combines TRBV29-1 with TRBJ1-1, with D perhaps TRBD1 (5 bases). With 1 base removed from V and 5 bases from J, the gap between germline ends came to 8 bases. This CDR3 is built from 12 residues. CDR1 is SQVTM and CDR2 is ANQGSEA in the germline V gene. CDR3 in DNA: TGCAGCGTTGAAGGGGGACGGACTGAAGCTTTCTTT. Its protein product is CSVEGGRTEAFF.

CDR3 sequence: CASSHRSAGGSNEQFF. DNA of the CDR3: TGCGCCAGCAGCCATCGTAGTGCGGGAGGATCCAATGAGCAGTTCTTC. The chain couples TRBV5-1 to TRBJ2-1; 8 bases match TRBD2. The CDR3 contains 16 residues. With 4 bases clipped from V and 6 bases from J, the junction kept 12 bases outside the gene matches. CDR1 and CDR2 (germline): SGHRS, YFSETQ.

The chain employs TRBV9 and TRBJ2-4; TRBD1 agrees at 8 bases. J gave up 7 bases and V 4 bases, and 10 bases lay outside the gene matches. CDR1 and CDR2 from the germline V gene are SGDLS and YYNGEE. The CDR3 covers 15 residues. The CDR3 here is CASSLGQGPGNIQYF. The CDR3, as DNA: TGTGCCAGCAGCCTAGGACAGGGTCCCGGGAACATTCAGTACTTC.

The sample holds a few counts of this clonotype. Written as DNA, the CDR3 is TGTGCCAGCTCACCAAGGGGCGCAGTGCGACAAGAGACCCAGTACTTC. It is translated as CASSPRGAVRQETQYF. This rearrangement joins TRBV18 to TRBJ2-5; D is possibly TRBD1 (5 bases). CDR1 is KGHSH and CDR2 is LQKENI in the germline V gene. The CDR3 spans 16 residues. V lost 2 bases, J lost 2 bases, and 15 bases lay in between.

The table lists this clonotype with many counts. The V and J genes are TRBV6-1 and TRBJ2-1; TRBD2 aligns across 12 bases. Looked up from germline, CDR1 is MNHNS and CDR2 is SASEGT. The CDR3 runs to 20 residues. V gave up 5 bases and J gave up 7 bases; unmatched junction bases: 21. CDR3 nucleotide sequence: TGTGCCAGCAGTCCACCGCGGACTAGCGGGGAGGCGTCACCGGGGAATGAGCAGTTCTTC. This codes for CASSPPRTSGEASPGNEQFF.

With regard to this clonotype: Its ends do not fully match the called genes, so a read error is possible. J is TRBJ2-1 and V is TRBV10-3; possibly TRBD2 for D (5 bases). The germline gives CDR1 ENHRY, CDR2 SYGVKD. The CDR3 is 13 amino acids. CDR3 DNA: TGTGCCATCACTGAGGACTCAGCCTATGAGCAGTTCTTC. This gives the protein CAITEDSAYEQFF.

The chain couples TRBV18 to TRBJ1-2; D is undetermined. The CDR3 totals 13 residues. Trimming took off 1 base at V and 2 bases at J, with 5 bases between the two ends. Looked up from germline, CDR1 is KGHSH and CDR2 is LQKENI. CDR3 in amino acids: CASSPQENYGYTF. For the CDR3, the DNA is TGTGCCAGCTCACCACAGGAGAACTATGGCTACACCTTC.

As for this clonotype: Since a much larger clone is just one base distant, this may be a read error. This sequence joins TRBV20-1 and TRBJ2-7; 12 bases align to TRBD1. CDR1 is DFQATT and CDR2 is SNEGSKA in the germline V gene (reference sequence). V lost 6 bases, J lost 7 bases, and 7 bases stayed unmatched. The CDR3 spans 13 residues. DNA for the CDR3: TGCAGTGCCGGAGGGACAGGGGGCCATGAGCAGTACTTC. This codes for CSAGGTGGHEQYF.